These T cell receptor beta chains were read from a single sample in a study of shared clonotypes between healthy human individuals. Generated by immunoSEQ multiplex PCR, the TCRdb table keeps only in-frame clones and is missing some. Of 2 million to 2.5 million clones in the sample, 90% to 96% were seen once. The sample taken for sequencing was naive CD4+ T cells sorted from blood. These receptors were obtained from a man younger than 30 in good health. CDR3s include the opening cysteine and the closing phenylalanine or tryptophan. The order of the fields is V gene, D gene, J gene, CDR3 length, clone size, CDR3 protein, CDR3 DNA. D genes are given only for firm matches. A clone size is listed for some rows: how often the clone was seen (once, few, many), or a class if it is expanded.

v_call: TRBV10-3; d_call: .; j_call: TRBJ1-2; cdr3_length: 14; clone_size: .; cdr3_aa: CAISERGLNYGYTF; cdr3_nt: TGTGCCATCAGTGAGAGGGGTCTTAACTATGGCTACACCTTC
v_call: TRBV28; d_call: TRBD1; j_call: TRBJ2-4; cdr3_length: 16; clone_size: .; cdr3_aa: CASSLIGQGAKNIQYF; cdr3_nt: TGTGCCAGCAGTTTAATCGGACAGGGGGCCAAAAACATTCAGTACTTC
v_call: TRBV28; d_call: .; j_call: TRBJ1-2; cdr3_length: 13; clone_size: few; cdr3_aa: CASSVGAPYGYTF; cdr3_nt: TGTGCCAGCAGTGTCGGGGCACCCTATGGCTACACCTTC
v_call: TRBV28; d_call: TRBD1; j_call: TRBJ1-3; cdr3_length: 14; clone_size: .; cdr3_aa: CASWDRGNGNTIYF; cdr3_nt: TGTGCCAGCTGGGACAGGGGAAACGGAAACACCATATATTTT
v_call: TRBV2; d_call: .; j_call: TRBJ2-7; cdr3_length: 14; clone_size: .; cdr3_aa: CASSWQGIYYEQYF; cdr3_nt: TGTGCCAGCAGTTGGCAGGGGATTTACTACGAGCAGTACTTC
v_call: TRBV7-3; d_call: TRBD1; j_call: TRBJ2-7; cdr3_length: 15; clone_size: .; cdr3_aa: CASSLRDRVTYEQYF; cdr3_nt: TGTGCCAGCAGCCTCCGGGACAGGGTCACCTACGAGCAGTACTTC
v_call: TRBV6-5; d_call: .; j_call: TRBJ2-7; cdr3_length: 11; clone_size: .; cdr3_aa: CASSSTREQYF; cdr3_nt: TGTGCCAGCAGCTCAACCCGCGAGCAGTACTTC
v_call: TRBV5-1; d_call: TRBD2; j_call: TRBJ2-7; cdr3_length: 16; clone_size: .; cdr3_aa: CASSVTQLAGPYEQYF; cdr3_nt: TGCGCCAGCAGTGTTACCCAACTAGCGGGGCCCTACGAGCAGTACTTC
v_call: TRBV11-2; d_call: TRBD2; j_call: TRBJ2-7; cdr3_length: 15; clone_size: once; cdr3_aa: CASRERLADSYEQYF; cdr3_nt: TGTGCCAGCAGGGAACGACTAGCGGACTCCTACGAGCAGTACTTC
v_call: TRBV6-6; d_call: TRBD1; j_call: TRBJ2-7; cdr3_length: 13; clone_size: once; cdr3_aa: CASSQTGTYEQYF; cdr3_nt: TGTGCCAGCAGTCAGACAGGGACCTACGAGCAGTACTTC
v_call: TRBV7-8; d_call: TRBD1; j_call: TRBJ1-5; cdr3_length: 16; clone_size: .; cdr3_aa: CASSSVAQGVNQPQHF; cdr3_nt: TGTGCCAGCAGCTCAGTAGCACAGGGGGTCAATCAGCCCCAGCATTTT
v_call: TRBV30; d_call: .; j_call: TRBJ2-7; cdr3_length: 12; clone_size: .; cdr3_aa: CAWSPPSYEQYF; cdr3_nt: TGTGCCTGGAGTCCCCCATCCTACGAGCAGTACTTC
v_call: TRBV10-1; d_call: .; j_call: TRBJ1-2; cdr3_length: 13; clone_size: .; cdr3_aa: CASSPDSNYGYTF; cdr3_nt: TGCGCCAGCAGTCCGGACAGTAACTATGGCTACACCTTC
v_call: TRBV7-2; d_call: TRBD2; j_call: TRBJ2-7; cdr3_length: 14; clone_size: .; cdr3_aa: CASSLGAGVGEQYF; cdr3_nt: TGTGCCAGCAGCTTAGGAGCGGGGGTGGGCGAGCAGTACTTC
v_call: TRBV11-3; d_call: .; j_call: TRBJ1-6; cdr3_length: 13; clone_size: .; cdr3_aa: CASSLVRDSPLHF; cdr3_nt: TGTGCCAGCAGCTTAGTTCGGGATTCACCCCTCCACTTT
v_call: TRBV6-1; d_call: .; j_call: TRBJ1-1; cdr3_length: 12; clone_size: .; cdr3_aa: CASKRENTEAFF; cdr3_nt: TGTGCCAGCAAGAGGGAGAACACTGAAGCTTTCTTT
v_call: TRBV25-1; d_call: TRBD1; j_call: TRBJ2-3; cdr3_length: 15; clone_size: once; cdr3_aa: CASSESTGGTDTQYF; cdr3_nt: TGTGCCAGCAGTGAGTCGACAGGGGGTACAGATACGCAGTATTTT
v_call: TRBV5-1; d_call: .; j_call: TRBJ1-6; cdr3_length: 16; clone_size: once; cdr3_aa: CASSFGSGGDNSPLHF; cdr3_nt: TGCGCCAGCAGCTTTGGATCTGGAGGTGATAATTCACCCCTCCACTTT
v_call: TRBV10-2; d_call: TRBD2; j_call: TRBJ2-2; cdr3_length: 17; clone_size: once; cdr3_aa: CASSRAGGPGDTGELFF; cdr3_nt: TGCGCCAGCAGCCGAGCGGGAGGCCCGGGGGACACCGGGGAGCTGTTTTTT
v_call: TRBV19; d_call: .; j_call: TRBJ1-2; cdr3_length: 12; clone_size: once; cdr3_aa: CASSAGTYGYTF; cdr3_nt: TGTGCCAGTAGCGCAGGGACCTATGGCTACACCTTC
v_call: TRBV5-1; d_call: .; j_call: TRBJ1-1; cdr3_length: 15; clone_size: .; cdr3_aa: CASSLREVMNTEAFF; cdr3_nt: TGCGCCAGCAGCTTGAGGGAGGTTATGAACACTGAAGCTTTCTTT
v_call: TRBV27; d_call: .; j_call: TRBJ2-3; cdr3_length: 12; clone_size: .; cdr3_aa: CASRSGGDTQYF; cdr3_nt: TGTGCCAGCAGGAGCGGTGGGGATACGCAGTATTTT
v_call: TRBV9; d_call: .; j_call: TRBJ1-6; cdr3_length: 13; clone_size: .; cdr3_aa: CASSVDRRSPLHF; cdr3_nt: TGTGCCAGCAGCGTAGACAGGCGTTCACCCCTCCACTTT
v_call: TRBV19; d_call: .; j_call: TRBJ2-7; cdr3_length: 16; clone_size: .; cdr3_aa: CASSAQGRSSSYEQYF; cdr3_nt: TGTGCCAGTAGTGCCCAGGGACGTTCGAGCTCCTACGAGCAGTACTTC
v_call: TRBV28; d_call: .; j_call: TRBJ2-7; cdr3_length: 14; clone_size: .; cdr3_aa: CASSRGPGSYEQYF; cdr3_nt: TGTGCCAGCAGTAGGGGACCTGGCTCCTACGAGCAGTACTTC
v_call: TRBV9; d_call: .; j_call: TRBJ2-7; cdr3_length: 15; clone_size: .; cdr3_aa: CASSVDGQRPYEQYF; cdr3_nt: TGTGCCAGCAGCGTAGATGGGCAGCGCCCCTACGAGCAGTACTTC
v_call: TRBV7-2; d_call: .; j_call: TRBJ2-7; cdr3_length: 14; clone_size: .; cdr3_aa: CASSFSKDSYEQYF; cdr3_nt: TGTGCCAGCAGCTTTTCAAAGGACTCCTACGAGCAGTACTTC
v_call: TRBV5-1; d_call: TRBD1; j_call: TRBJ1-1; cdr3_length: 14; clone_size: .; cdr3_aa: CASSSAPGQGLAFF; cdr3_nt: TGCGCCAGCAGCTCTGCTCCGGGACAGGGCTTGGCTTTCTTT
v_call: TRBV18; d_call: TRBD2; j_call: TRBJ2-2; cdr3_length: 15; clone_size: .; cdr3_aa: CASSPGLANTGELFF; cdr3_nt: TGTGCCAGCTCACCGGGACTAGCGAATACCGGGGAGCTGTTTTTT
v_call: TRBV18; d_call: .; j_call: TRBJ2-3; cdr3_length: 14; clone_size: once; cdr3_aa: CASSPTAGTDTQYF; cdr3_nt: TGTGCCAGCTCACCAACGGCCGGGACAGATACGCAGTATTTT
v_call: TRBV7-2; d_call: .; j_call: TRBJ1-1; cdr3_length: 11; clone_size: few; cdr3_aa: CASSSVTEAFF; cdr3_nt: TGTGCCAGCAGCTCTGTCACTGAAGCTTTCTTT
v_call: TRBV30; d_call: .; j_call: TRBJ1-2; cdr3_length: 12; clone_size: .; cdr3_aa: CAWSPRSDGYTF; cdr3_nt: TGTGCCTGGAGTCCCAGATCTGATGGCTACACCTTC
v_call: TRBV5-5; d_call: .; j_call: TRBJ1-2; cdr3_length: 15; clone_size: .; cdr3_aa: CASSLGQADLYGYTF; cdr3_nt: TGTGCCAGCAGCTTGGGACAGGCCGACCTCTATGGCTACACCTTC
v_call: TRBV6-1; d_call: TRBD1; j_call: TRBJ1-4; cdr3_length: 15; clone_size: .; cdr3_aa: CASTDRGDPDEKLFF; cdr3_nt: TGTGCCAGCACTGACAGGGGGGATCCCGATGAAAAACTGTTTTTT
v_call: TRBV5-1; d_call: .; j_call: TRBJ1-1; cdr3_length: 15; clone_size: .; cdr3_aa: CASSLAGTMNTEAFF; cdr3_nt: TGCGCCAGCAGCTTGGCAGGTACCATGAACACTGAAGCTTTCTTT
v_call: TRBV5-1; d_call: .; j_call: TRBJ2-7; cdr3_length: 14; clone_size: .; cdr3_aa: CASSLGQDEVEQYF; cdr3_nt: TGCGCCAGCAGCTTGGGCCAGGACGAGGTCGAGCAGTACTTC
v_call: TRBV9; d_call: .; j_call: TRBJ2-2; cdr3_length: 16; clone_size: .; cdr3_aa: CASSVEPSSNTGELFF; cdr3_nt: TGTGCCAGCAGCGTAGAACCTTCATCCAACACCGGGGAGCTGTTTTTT
v_call: TRBV6-5; d_call: TRBD1; j_call: TRBJ1-2; cdr3_length: 15; clone_size: .; cdr3_aa: CASSDSLGTAYGYTF; cdr3_nt: TGTGCCAGCAGTGACTCCCTGGGGACAGCCTATGGCTACACCTTC
v_call: TRBV2; d_call: TRBD1; j_call: TRBJ2-1; cdr3_length: 16; clone_size: .; cdr3_aa: CASSEGVTGGMDEQFF; cdr3_nt: TGTGCCAGCAGTGAAGGGGTCACAGGGGGCATGGATGAGCAGTTCTTC
v_call: TRBV7-6; d_call: TRBD1; j_call: TRBJ1-1; cdr3_length: 14; clone_size: .; cdr3_aa: CASSTGQENTEAFF; cdr3_nt: TGTGCCAGCAGCACGGGACAGGAAAACACTGAAGCTTTCTTT
v_call: TRBV6-6; d_call: .; j_call: TRBJ2-7; cdr3_length: 14; clone_size: .; cdr3_aa: CASSLKWAPYEQYF; cdr3_nt: TGTGCCAGCAGCCTCAAATGGGCCCCCTACGAGCAGTACTTC
v_call: TRBV14; d_call: .; j_call: TRBJ2-5; cdr3_length: 16; clone_size: .; cdr3_aa: CASSQDYRWSKETQYF; cdr3_nt: TGTGCCAGCAGCCAAGATTATCGGTGGAGCAAAGAGACCCAGTACTTC
v_call: TRBV5-1; d_call: .; j_call: TRBJ1-5; cdr3_length: 14; clone_size: .; cdr3_aa: CASSLGADNQPQHF; cdr3_nt: TGCGCCAGCAGCTTGGGTGCCGACAATCAGCCCCAGCATTTT
v_call: TRBV6-1; d_call: .; j_call: TRBJ2-7; cdr3_length: 17; clone_size: .; cdr3_aa: CASSEALQGVGSYEQYF; cdr3_nt: TGTGCCAGCAGTGAAGCGCTTCAGGGAGTGGGCTCCTACGAGCAGTACTTC
v_call: TRBV27; d_call: .; j_call: TRBJ1-3; cdr3_length: 13; clone_size: once; cdr3_aa: CASSLSPGNTIYF; cdr3_nt: TGTGCCAGCAGTCTAAGTCCGGGAAACACCATATATTTT
v_call: TRBV5-1; d_call: .; j_call: TRBJ1-5; cdr3_length: 15; clone_size: .; cdr3_aa: CASSLEGKPNQPQHF; cdr3_nt: TGCGCCAGCAGCTTGGAGGGGAAACCTAATCAGCCCCAGCATTTT